Presented here are 3 T cell receptor beta chains from one specimen sequenced in a study of blood T cell repertoires in COVID-19. Repertoires were generated with immunoSEQ multiplex PCR, while TCRdb's copy carries only in-frame clones and drops some. Of 150,000 or so clones listed, roughly 84% are singletons. Sequencing input: peripheral blood. The source of these receptors is a woman aged 60-75 years with acute or convalescent COVID-19.

The rearrangement joins TRBV18 to TRBJ2-7; no firm D call. Per germline, CDR1 KGHSH and CDR2 LQKENI. V was shortened by 1 base and J by 5 bases, with 6 bases between the two germline ends. CDR3 size: 12 residues. CDR3 in amino acids: CASSPRTNEQYF. The CDR3 DNA is TGTGCCAGCTCACCACGCACAAACGAGCAGTACTTC.

The chain has TRBV7-9 and TRBJ2-2; 12 bases agree with TRBD2. CDR3 length: 19 residues. With V trimmed by 3 bases and J by 5 bases, 13 bases remained unmatched. CDR1 is SEHNR and CDR2 is FQNEAQ in the germline V gene (reference sequence). In nucleotides, the CDR3 is TGTGCCAGCAGCTTTCCGAACCAGTTGACTAGCGGGGGAACCGGGGAGCTGTTTTTT. As protein: CASSFPNQLTSGGTGELFF. Full variable domain (outside the CDR3, taken from reference TRBV7-9 and TRBJ2-2): DTGVSQNPRHKITKRGQNVTFRCDPISEHNRLYWYRQTLGQGPEFLTYFQNEAQLEKSRLLSDRFSAERPKGSFSTLEIQRTEQGDSAMYLCASSFPNQLTSGGTGELFFGEGSRLTVL.

The chain couples TRBV6-5 to TRBJ1-2, with D unresolved. Germline lookup yields CDR1 MNHEY and CDR2 SVGAGI. CDR3 length equals 12 residues. The V and J ends lost 7 bases and 4 bases respectively, with 10 bases between them. In DNA form, the CDR3 reads TGTGCCAGCAATAATGGCGGCTATGGCTACACCTTC. It specifies CASNNGGYGYTF.